This paragraph covers one T cell receptor beta chain sequence. Its cognate antigen is unknown. This sample was taken from a study of cytomegalovirus exposure and HLA in healthy donors. The ends lost 4 bases at V and 0 bases at J; junction bases unmatched: 4. The CDR3 contains 15 residues. The germline V gene encodes CDR1 KGHSH and CDR2 LQKENI. Primers for the PCR totalled 60 Vbeta and 13 Jbeta. Original analysis: Unique TCR beta chains totaled some 88 million in a later count, with approximately 10 million of them shared. Sequencing was performed with immunoSEQ multiplex PCR; in TCRdb, only in-frame clones are kept and a portion is missing. D and trimming come from the DNA, and the V and J calls and clone size come from that table. Found here are about 140,000 clones, around a tenth of them singletons; the top ten hold 1.5% to 2%. Study outcomes and limitations: TCR beta chains numbering some 160 were designated cytomegalovirus-associated. In a later analysis, an Asian-associated ancestry cluster reportedly showed fewer N-insertions than the roughly 650-donor mean. With further analysis later on, most CMV-associated TCR beta chains appeared HLA-restricted.

The rearrangement links TRBV18 to TRBJ2-7; 9 bases are shared with TRBD1. This TCR was recovered from a man aged 45 to 65 in good health and CMV-seronegative. The sequenced sample was PBMCs. CDR3 sequence: CASSLGTGSSYEQYF. In DNA, the CDR3 is TGTGCCAGCTCACTTGGGACAGGGTCCTCCTACGAGCAGTACTTC.